Presented here are 17 T cell receptor beta chains from one specimen sequenced in a study of CD8+CD57+ T cells in acquired aplastic anemia. Both TCR beta VDJ combination and CDR3 sequence profiling were carried out. Genomic DNA was the template for this profiling. TCRdb itself ran the reads through MiXCR, one entry per CDR3 protein. The table lists about 160,000 distinct CDR3 sequences, under 55% of them singletons. Before being chosen for sequencing, patients had shown CD8+CD57+ cell expansion by flow cytometry. Sequencing was performed on sorted CD4+, CD8+, or CD8+CD57+ T cells (not recorded which) from PBMCs. The receptors shown here come from a human donor with aplastic anemia.

V and J are TRBV24-1 and TRBJ2-1; 9 bases are shared with TRBD1. Germline V gives CDR1 KGHDR, CDR2 SFDVKD. The CDR3 loop spans 13 amino acids. V trimming: 8 bases; J trimming: 8 bases; junction bases outside the gene matches: 6. CDR3 sequence: CATKGTGIHEQFF. The CDR3 DNA sequence: TGTGCCACCAAGGGGACAGGGATCCATGAGCAGTTCTTC.

This chain links TRBV15 with TRBJ2-3; D is unresolved. The germline V and J ends were trimmed by 0 bases and 1 base, with 11 bases remaining between them. CDR3 size: 16 residues. The germline V gene encodes CDR1 LNHNV and CDR2 YYDKDF (reference sequence). DNA for the CDR3: TGTGCCACCAGCAGAGAGGCAGGTGGGGGCACAGATACGCAGTATTTT. Its protein is CATSREAGGGTDTQYF.

This clonotype appeared a single time. The rearrangement links TRBV24-1 to TRBJ1-2; D gene uncertain. Per the germline V gene, CDR1 is KGHDR and CDR2 is SFDVKD. Between the trimmed V and J ends, which lost 3 bases and 7 bases, there was a span of 20 bases. The CDR3 has 16 residues. The CDR3: CATSDPKDGMGGGYTF. As DNA, the CDR3 is TGTGCCACCAGTGATCCCAAGGACGGAATGGGAGGTGGCTACACCTTC.

This clonotype has a count of ten or more. The chain employs TRBV19 and TRBJ2-7; the match to TRBD2 covers 8 bases. The CDR3 sequence is 16 residues long. The V gene's germline CDR1 is LNHDA and CDR2 SQIVND (reference sequence). V gave up 3 bases and J gave up 4 bases; unmatched junction bases: 11. The CDR3 here is CASSISPGLVVYEQYF. DNA of the CDR3: TGTGCCAGTAGTATCTCGCCGGGACTAGTGGTTTACGAGCAGTACTTC.

This clonotype came up many times. J is TRBJ2-7 and V is TRBV6-5; the D is unclear. CDR3 length: 14 amino acids. In germline, CDR1 is MNHEY, CDR2 SVGAGI. The V end lost 7 bases, the J end lost 2 bases, and 15 bases lay between the germline ends. This CDR3 is CASIHSTPPYEQYF. The CDR3 coding sequence is TGTGCCAGCATTCACTCGACTCCGCCCTACGAGCAGTACTTC.

This clonotype was found many times. V gene TRBV5-1 combines with J gene TRBJ1-1; no reliable D call. CDR3 length equals 16 residues. Germline values: CDR1 SGHRS, CDR2 YFSETQ. V was trimmed by 2 bases and J by 0 bases, leaving 14 bases between them. The CDR3 spells CASSLGWGSLNTEAFF. CDR3 sequence (DNA): TGCGCCAGCAGCTTAGGGTGGGGTTCCCTGAACACTGAAGCTTTCTTT. Full variable domain (rest looked up from reference TRBV5-1 and TRBJ1-1): KAGVTQTPRYLIKTRGQQVTLSCSPISGHRSVSWYQQTPGQGLQFLFEYFSETQRNKGNFPGRFSGRQFSNSRSEMNVSTLELGDSALYLCASSLGWGSLNTEAFFGQGTRLTVV.

This clonotype has more than one count but fewer than ten. The chain has TRBV15 and TRBJ2-7; D uncertain. The ends were cut back, 1 base at V and 7 bases at J, with 8 bases in the middle. The CDR3 contains 12 residues. CDR1 is LNHNV and CDR2 is YYDKDF in the germline V gene (reference sequence). CDR3 DNA sequence: TGTGCCACCAGCAGAGGGGGATTGGAGCAGTACTTC. This codes for CATSRGGLEQYF.

The chain combines TRBV20-1 with TRBJ1-4, with no clear D. Germline loops: CDR1 DFQATT, CDR2 SNEGSKA (reference sequence). V was trimmed by 6 bases and J by 11 bases, leaving 13 bases between them. CDR3 size: 11 residues. CDR3 sequence (DNA): TGCAGTGCCGATGCCCGGGAGAAACTGTTTTTT. Amino acid sequence: CSADAREKLFF.

There are many counts of this clonotype. This rearrangement joins TRBV14 to TRBJ2-1, with 11 bases identical to TRBD2. Germline CDR1 and CDR2: SGHDN and FVKESK. The CDR3 is 16 amino acids. The V and J ends lost 4 bases and 9 bases, in that order; junction bases with no gene match: 11. This chain's CDR3 is CASSPGSLAGVGEQFF. The CDR3 DNA reads as TGTGCCAGCAGCCCCGGGTCACTAGCGGGAGTGGGTGAGCAGTTCTTC.

This clonotype appeared many times. The chain employs TRBV20-1 and TRBJ1-1, with 7 bases that match TRBD1. J gave up 4 bases and V 5 bases, and 7 bases lay outside the gene matches. This CDR3 has 13 amino acids. The germline gives CDR1 DFQATT, CDR2 SNEGSKA (reference sequence). Here the CDR3 DNA reads TGCAGTGCTGACGACAGGGTACCCACTGAAGCTTTCTTT. Its translation is CSADDRVPTEAFF.

V and J are TRBV28 and TRBJ1-1, with D possibly matching TRBD1 (6 bases). The CDR3 loop spans 18 amino acids. The V gene's germline CDR1 is MDHEN and CDR2 SYDVKM. V was shortened by 5 bases and J by 5 bases, with 27 bases between the two germline ends. The CDR3 coding sequence is TGTGCCAGCAGTCTCCCAGGGGCTTATTCCCCCCGGAATACTGAAGCTTTCTTT. As protein: CASSLPGAYSPRNTEAFF.

Many counts were recorded for this clonotype. This chain joins TRBV6-1 and TRBJ2-5, with TRBD2 as a possible D gene (7 bases). The germline V gene encodes CDR1 MNHNS and CDR2 SASEGT. CDR3 size: 15 residues. V dropped 6 bases and J dropped 2 bases, with 16 bases sitting between them. In DNA, the CDR3 is TGTGCCAGCAGAAACTGGGGGGGCCTTCAAGAGACCCAGTACTTC. Protein product: CASRNWGGLQETQYF.

This clonotype was found many times. The chain recombines TRBV24-1 with TRBJ2-3; D may correspond to TRBD1 or TRBD2 (5 bases each). Germline CDR1 KGHDR, CDR2 SFDVKD. Trimming shortened V by 10 bases and J by 0 bases, and 10 bases separated the two germline ends. This CDR3 has 13 residues. The CDR3 DNA reads TGTGCCACAGGGACGGATAGCACAGATACGCAGTATTTT. Encoded protein: CATGTDSTDTQYF.

V and J are TRBV24-1 and TRBJ1-5; D might be TRBD1 (6 bases). Trimming took 4 bases from V and 7 from J, leaving 10 bases between them. This CDR3 has 13 residues. Germline V gene sequence: CDR1 KGHDR, CDR2 SFDVKD. The DNA of the CDR3 is TGTGCCACCAGTGACAGGGGTAAACAGCCCCAGCATTTT. This encodes CATSDRGKQPQHF.

This chain links TRBV9 with TRBJ1-1; D gene unclear. The CDR3 totals 14 residues. Per germline, CDR1 SGDLS and CDR2 YYNGEE. V was trimmed by 2 bases and J by 1 base, leaving 9 bases between them. Written as DNA, the CDR3 is TGTGCCAGCAGCGTTAGAGCAGGGAACACTGAAGCTTTCTTT. The encoded protein is CASSVRAGNTEAFF.

J is TRBJ2-1 and V is TRBV25-1; 9 bases align to TRBD2. CDR1 is MGHDK, CDR2 SYGVNS, per germline. This CDR3 has 15 residues. J lost 5 bases, V lost 4 bases, and 6 bases had no gene match. CDR3 sequence (DNA): TGTGCCAGCAGTGCTAGAGCTAGCGGGGACAATGAGCAGTTCTTC. Its translation is CASSARASGDNEQFF.

This clonotype was counted at least ten times. This sequence joins TRBV6-1 and TRBJ1-5; 7 bases fit TRBD1. Germline V lookup: CDR1 MNHNS, CDR2 SASEGT. The CDR3 loop spans 14 amino acids. V gave up 6 bases and J gave up 4 bases; unmatched junction bases: 6. DNA of the CDR3: TGTGCCAGCAGACCTGGGACAGATAATCAGCCCCAGCATTTT. This encodes CASRPGTDNQPQHF.